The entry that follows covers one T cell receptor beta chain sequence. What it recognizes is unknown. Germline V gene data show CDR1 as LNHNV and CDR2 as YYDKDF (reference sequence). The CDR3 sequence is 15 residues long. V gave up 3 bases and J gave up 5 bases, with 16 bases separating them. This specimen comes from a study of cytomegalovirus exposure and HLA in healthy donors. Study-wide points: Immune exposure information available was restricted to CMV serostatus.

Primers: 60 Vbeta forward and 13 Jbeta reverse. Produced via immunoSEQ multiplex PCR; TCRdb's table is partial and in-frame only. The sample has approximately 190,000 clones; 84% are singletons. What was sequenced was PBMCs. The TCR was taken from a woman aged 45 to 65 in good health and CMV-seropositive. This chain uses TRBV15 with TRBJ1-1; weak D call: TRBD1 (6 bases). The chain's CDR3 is CATSSGTLPRTEAFF. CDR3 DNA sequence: TGTGCCACCAGCAGCGGGACACTCCCAAGAACTGAAGCTTTCTTT.